This TCR beta chain was observed in a study of T cell responses to AZD1222 COVID-19 vaccine. The assay was immunoSEQ multiplex PCR, and TCRdb's table has in-frame clones only and misses some. In the table there are roughly 93,000 clones, about 90% of which are singletons. Regarding the study as a whole: A mostly white British donor set with more females was recruited, and clonal diversity was possibly underestimated.

With regard to this clone: What it binds is not known.

CDR3 size: 14 residues. Trimming cost V 7 bases and J 3 bases; bases outside gene matches: 8. Germline lookup yields CDR1 LNHNV and CDR2 YYDKDF (reference sequence). The receptor was derived from an adult in good health. This chain uses TRBV15 with TRBJ1-2, with 7 bases fitting TRBD1. The sample consisted of peripheral blood, taken on day 0 of AZD1222 vaccination. CDR3 loop: CATTHSDRDYGYTF. Here the CDR3 DNA reads TGTGCCACCACCCATTCCGACAGGGACTATGGCTACACCTTC.